This T cell receptor beta chain appears in the sequencing data of a study of OX40 agonist ivuxolimab in advanced cancers. Study overall: Treatment of patients was with ivuxolimab, an agonistic anti-OX40 (CD134) antibody. Earlier treatment with anti-PD-1, anti-PD-L1 or anti-CTLA-4 was permitted, and under 50% had received some.

Comments on this clone: No antigen is known for it.

Findings and caveats of the study: Some patients without response likewise showed low normalized clonal expansion. The mean number of expanded clones was higher in CD8+ T cells than in CD4+.

The CDR3 length is 16 residues. Germline-derived CDR1 and CDR2 are LNHNV and YYDKDF (reference sequence). Deletions cut 1 base from V and 0 bases from J, with 10 bases between. The data were produced by immunoSEQ multiplex PCR, yet TCRdb's version contains in-frame clones alone and is incomplete. The repertoire includes some 11,000 clones, roughly 71% of them detected once, and over 9.5% sits in the top ten. The chain employs TRBV15 and TRBJ2-4; D gene uncertain. This clonotype was obtained from an adult with an advanced solid tumor such as melanoma, head and neck, liver or kidney cancer. The specimen comprised CD4+ or CD8+ T cells sorted from blood, sampled in a trial of the OX40 agonist ivuxolimab. This CDR3 is CATSRGPVLAKNIQYF. The CDR3 DNA follows: TGTGCCACCAGCAGAGGTCCAGTGCTAGCCAAAAACATTCAGTACTTC.